The present TCR beta chain was sequenced within a study of sequential checkpoint blockade in melanoma. Treatment denoted: randomized to nivolumab then ipilimumab (arm A) or the reverse (arm B). Sequenced by immunoSEQ multiplex PCR; TCRdb stores in-frame clones only, minus some. The repertoire consists of under 20,000 clones, with approximately 80% occurring once and the leading ten covering roughly 12%. The origin of this receptor is a human donor with melanoma. This specimen was CD8+ T cells sorted from blood (inferred from file names), taken from a patient given nivolumab and ipilimumab in sequence.

The CDR3 region is CASSLTYGTGGKEAFF. CDR3 coding DNA: TGTGCCAGCAGCTTAACGTACGGGACAGGGGGCAAGGAAGCTTTCTTT. V gene TRBV7-9 combines with J gene TRBJ1-1; 12 nucleotides match TRBD1. J gave up 8 bases and V 2 bases, and 9 bases lay outside the gene matches. The CDR3 runs to 16 residues. CDR1 is SEHNR, CDR2 FQNEAQ, per germline (reference sequence).